These T cell receptor beta chains were read from a single sample in a study of T cell responses to AZD1222 COVID-19 vaccine. Libraries were prepared by immunoSEQ multiplex PCR; TCRdb keeps only in-frame clonotypes and omits some of them. The sample yields around 180,000 clones, 88% seen once. The input for sequencing was peripheral blood, taken on day 0 of AZD1222 vaccination. These receptor sequences come from an adult in good health. Both conserved end residues are part of each CDR3. The order of the fields is J gene, V gene, CDR3 length, clone size, D gene, CDR3 protein, CDR3 DNA. The D gene is left open where the match is weak. Size is stated for part of the rows, as once, few or many counts, or as a class when the clone is expanded.

>TRBJ2-7|TRBV27|14|NA|TRBD2
CASSFEGRGYEQYF
TGTGCCAGCAGTTTCGAAGGGAGGGGCTACGAGCAGTACTTC
>TRBJ1-6|TRBV14|15|once|NA
CASSLTGEGYSPLHF
TGTGCCAGCAGCCTCACGGGGGAAGGGTATTCACCCCTCCACTTT
>TRBJ1-6|TRBV18|14|once|NA
CASSPPEGRTPLHF
TGTGCCAGCTCACCACCCGAGGGGAGGACACCCCTCCACTTT
>TRBJ2-7|TRBV7-2|16|NA|TRBD1
CASSPTRTGGRNEQYF
TGTGCCAGCAGCCCGACGCGGACAGGGGGTCGCAACGAGCAGTACTTC
>TRBJ2-1|TRBV6-4|14|NA|NA
CASSELGAVDEQFF
TGTGCCAGCAGTGAGCTGGGGGCAGTGGATGAGCAGTTCTTC
>TRBJ2-7|TRBV14|13|few|NA
CASSQDDRGEQYF
TGTGCCAGCAGCCAAGATGACCGGGGCGAGCAGTACTTC
>TRBJ2-7|TRBV9|15|NA|NA
CASSVEAEGAYEQYF
TGTGCCAGCAGCGTAGAGGCAGAAGGGGCCTACGAGCAGTACTTC
>TRBJ2-2|TRBV5-4|16|NA|TRBD2
CASSQLLAGVTGELFF
TGTGCCAGCAGCCAACTACTAGCGGGAGTCACCGGGGAGCTGTTTTTT
>TRBJ2-3|TRBV27|15|NA|TRBD1
CASSFYGQATDTQYF
TGTGCCAGCAGTTTCTACGGACAGGCCACAGATACGCAGTATTTT
>TRBJ2-3|TRBV4-2|17|NA|TRBD2
CASSQALAGGTTDTQYF
TGTGCCAGCAGCCAAGCCCTAGCGGGGGGGACCACAGATACGCAGTATTTT
>TRBJ2-3|TRBV6-4|17|NA|TRBD2
CASSEFGGAGETDTQYF
TGTGCCAGCAGTGAATTCGGGGGGGCCGGGGAAACAGATACGCAGTATTTT
>TRBJ2-1|TRBV18|14|NA|NA
CASSSKGRSNEQFF
TGTGCCAGCTCAAGTAAGGGCAGATCCAATGAGCAGTTCTTC
>TRBJ2-1|TRBV19|13|NA|NA
CASSMGPRNEQFF
TGTGCCAGTAGTATGGGACCGCGCAATGAGCAGTTCTTC
>TRBJ2-3|TRBV5-1|16|NA|TRBD1
CASSDTGGTATDTQYF
TGCGCCAGCAGCGACACAGGGGGGACGGCGACAGATACGCAGTATTTT
>TRBJ1-3|TRBV7-2|17|NA|NA
CASSLVRADSSGNTIYF
TGTGCCAGCAGCTTAGTTCGCGCTGACTCCTCTGGAAACACCATATATTTT
>TRBJ1-1|TRBV2|14|NA|NA
CASYSGSANTEAFF
TGTGCCAGCTATTCCGGGTCGGCGAACACTGAAGCTTTCTTT
>TRBJ1-2|TRBV29-1|11|NA|NA
CSARSGYGYTF
TGCAGCGCTAGAAGCGGATATGGCTACACCTTC
>TRBJ2-7|TRBV28|14|once|NA
CASQEGGSAYEQYF
TGTGCCAGTCAAGAAGGGGGTTCTGCCTACGAGCAGTACTTC
>TRBJ2-2|TRBV5-1|16|NA|TRBD2
CASSLDSGSSTGELFF
TGCGCCAGCAGCTTGGATAGCGGGAGCTCCACCGGGGAGCTGTTTTTT
>TRBJ2-1|TRBV5-1|16|NA|TRBD2
CASSFGASGDYNEQFF
TGCGCCAGCAGCTTTGGGGCTAGCGGGGACTACAATGAGCAGTTCTTC
>TRBJ1-1|TRBV6-4|13|NA|TRBD1
CASRQGLGTEAFF
TGTGCCAGCAGACAGGGGTTAGGAACTGAAGCTTTCTTT